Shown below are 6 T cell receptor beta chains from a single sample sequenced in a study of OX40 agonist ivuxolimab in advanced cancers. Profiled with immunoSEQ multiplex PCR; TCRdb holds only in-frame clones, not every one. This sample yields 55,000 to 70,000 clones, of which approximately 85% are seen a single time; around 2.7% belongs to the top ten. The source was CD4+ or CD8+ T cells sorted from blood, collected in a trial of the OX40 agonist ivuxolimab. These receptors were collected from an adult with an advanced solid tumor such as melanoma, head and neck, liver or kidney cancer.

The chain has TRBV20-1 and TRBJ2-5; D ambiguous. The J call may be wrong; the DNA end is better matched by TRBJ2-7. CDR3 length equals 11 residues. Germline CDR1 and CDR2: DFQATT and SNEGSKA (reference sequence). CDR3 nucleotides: TGCAGTGTACAGAGCTCCTACGAGCAGTACTTC. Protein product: CSVQSSYEQYF.

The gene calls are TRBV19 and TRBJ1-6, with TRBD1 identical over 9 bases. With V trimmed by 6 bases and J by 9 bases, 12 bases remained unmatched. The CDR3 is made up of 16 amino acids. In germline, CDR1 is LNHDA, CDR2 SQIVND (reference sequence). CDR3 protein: CASSSGDRAVPSPLHF. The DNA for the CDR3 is TGTGCCAGTAGCTCGGGGGACAGGGCTGTCCCTTCACCCCTCCACTTT.

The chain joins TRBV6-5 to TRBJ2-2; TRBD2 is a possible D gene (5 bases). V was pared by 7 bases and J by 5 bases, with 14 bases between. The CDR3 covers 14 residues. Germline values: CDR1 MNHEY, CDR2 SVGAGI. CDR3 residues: CASILTPGTGELFF. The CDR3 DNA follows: TGTGCCAGCATCCTTACGCCGGGGACCGGGGAGCTGTTTTTT.

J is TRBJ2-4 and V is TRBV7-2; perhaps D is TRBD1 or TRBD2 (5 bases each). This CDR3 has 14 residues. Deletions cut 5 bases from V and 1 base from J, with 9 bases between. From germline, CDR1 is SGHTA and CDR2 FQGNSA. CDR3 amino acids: CASSRGVAKNIQYF. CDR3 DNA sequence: TGTGCCAGCAGCAGAGGGGTGGCCAAAAACATTCAGTACTTC.

The DNA for the CDR3 is TGTGCCAGCTCACCAGGGACAGGGATGGGCTCCTACGAGCAGTACTTC. This translates into CASSPGTGMGSYEQYF. The chain couples TRBV18 to TRBJ2-7, with TRBD1 identical over 9 bases. The J segment lost 0 bases and the V segment lost 2 bases, leaving 5 bases of the junction unmatched. Germline CDR1 KGHSH, CDR2 LQKENI. CDR3 size: 16 residues.

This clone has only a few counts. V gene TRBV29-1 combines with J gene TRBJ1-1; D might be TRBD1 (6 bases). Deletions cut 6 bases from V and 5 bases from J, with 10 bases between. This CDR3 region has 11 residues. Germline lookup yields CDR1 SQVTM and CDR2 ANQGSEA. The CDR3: CSVSRGTEAFF. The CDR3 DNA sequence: TGCAGCGTGTCCAGGGGAACTGAAGCTTTCTTT.